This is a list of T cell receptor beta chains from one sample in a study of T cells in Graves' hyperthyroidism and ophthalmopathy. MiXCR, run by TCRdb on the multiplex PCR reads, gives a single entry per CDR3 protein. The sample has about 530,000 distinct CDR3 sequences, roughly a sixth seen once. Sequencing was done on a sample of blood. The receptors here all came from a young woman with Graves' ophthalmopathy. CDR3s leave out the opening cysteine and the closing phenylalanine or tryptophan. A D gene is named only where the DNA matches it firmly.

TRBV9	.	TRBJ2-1	ASSEGPYNEQF
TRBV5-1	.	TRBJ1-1	ASSLRIANTEAF
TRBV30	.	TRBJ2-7	AWNQQETDYEQY
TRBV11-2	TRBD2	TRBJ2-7	ASSLGSGGTYEQY
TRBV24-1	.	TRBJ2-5	ATSDYTGRETQY
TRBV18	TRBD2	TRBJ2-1	ASSRTSGRADYNEQF
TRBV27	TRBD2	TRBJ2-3	ASSLLLAGGSTDTQY
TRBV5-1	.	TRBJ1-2	ASSLEATNYGYT
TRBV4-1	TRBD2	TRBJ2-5	ASSQGRTSGRETQY
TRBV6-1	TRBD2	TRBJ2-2	ASSEYSGRCTGELF
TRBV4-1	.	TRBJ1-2	ASSQEGLSYGYT
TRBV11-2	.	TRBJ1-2	ASSSPGRDYGYT
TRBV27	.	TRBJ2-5	ASSFGGRKETQY
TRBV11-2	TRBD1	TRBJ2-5	ASSADRAETPY
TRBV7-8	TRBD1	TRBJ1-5	ASSLDPDRRNQPQH
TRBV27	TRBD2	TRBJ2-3	ASSSPGLAGLRDTQY
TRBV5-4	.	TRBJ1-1	ASSWGEPNTEAF
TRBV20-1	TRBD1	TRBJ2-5	SARGQGGQETQY
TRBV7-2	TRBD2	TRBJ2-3	ASSLVGGGATNTQY
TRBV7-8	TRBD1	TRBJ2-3	ASSYPSGGRADTQY
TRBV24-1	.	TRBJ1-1	ATSDPGSNGAF
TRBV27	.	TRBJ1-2	ASSLTLRGKDGYT
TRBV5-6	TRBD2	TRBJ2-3	ASSLSLAGPDTQY
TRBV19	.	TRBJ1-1	ASSIEPNEAF
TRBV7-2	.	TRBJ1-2	ASRSVRGVDYGYT
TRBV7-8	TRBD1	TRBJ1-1	ASSRDRWNTEAF
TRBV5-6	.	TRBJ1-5	ASSSNLVRGQPQH
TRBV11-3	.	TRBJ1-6	ASSFDPKQDWNSPLH
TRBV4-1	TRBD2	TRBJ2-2	ASSQDPGLADLTGELF
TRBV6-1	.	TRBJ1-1	ASGSRGAWTEAF
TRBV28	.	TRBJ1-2	ASSPNRFSNPGYT
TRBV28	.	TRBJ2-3	ASRVIGGTDTQY
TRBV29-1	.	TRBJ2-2	SVVLATGELF
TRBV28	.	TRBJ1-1	ASSLSGAREAF
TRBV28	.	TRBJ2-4	ASRSQGGNIQY
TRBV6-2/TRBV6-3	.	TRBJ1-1	ASSYSVMNTEAF
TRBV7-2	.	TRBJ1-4	ASSLMAVSGEKLF
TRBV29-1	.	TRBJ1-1	SVEEGAGNTEAF
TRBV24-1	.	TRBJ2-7	ATSDSTTDEQY
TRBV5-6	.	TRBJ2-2	ASSSVDTGELF
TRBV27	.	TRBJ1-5	ASSFRNQPRH
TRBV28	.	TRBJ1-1	ASSPMEGGNTEAL
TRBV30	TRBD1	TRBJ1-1	AWSVTGGNTEAF
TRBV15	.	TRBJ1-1	ATSRVANTEAF
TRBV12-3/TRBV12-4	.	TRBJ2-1	ASRSRSSYNEQF
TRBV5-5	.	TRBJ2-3	ASSRWGGQTDGDTQY
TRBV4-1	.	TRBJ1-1	ASSQDRTPNTEAF
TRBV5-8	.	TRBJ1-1	ASRGRAGLNTEAF
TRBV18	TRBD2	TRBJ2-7	ASSPGTSPSYEQY
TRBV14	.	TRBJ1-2	ASSQDRSVT
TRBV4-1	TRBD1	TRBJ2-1	ASSQSDRGIGHEQF
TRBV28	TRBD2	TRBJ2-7	ASSTTSGRWYEQY